This TCR beta chain was retrieved from a study of cytomegalovirus exposure and HLA in healthy donors. Per the germline V gene, CDR1 is MNHNS and CDR2 is SASEGT. The CDR3 covers 13 residues. Trimming left V 6 bases short and J 3 bases short, with 11 bases between. The PCR used 60 Vbeta and 13 Jbeta primers. The data were produced by immunoSEQ multiplex PCR, yet TCRdb's version contains in-frame clones alone and is incomplete. This sample's table has tens of thousands of clones. Study outcomes and limitations: Differences between HLA loci emerged in a later analysis of TCR association rates, with DRB1 most and HLA-C fewest. Only CMV serostatus was available as immune exposure information. The authors later found HLA-associated TCR beta chains more clonally expanded than equally common others. Later genetic work tied a missense DCLRE1C variant to beta-chain V and J trimming.

On this clone itself: Its target is unknown.

The sample taken for sequencing was PBMCs. This sequence was found in a man in his fifties in good health and CMV-seropositive. The chain employs TRBV6-1 and TRBJ1-1; D may be TRBD1 (5 bases). As DNA, the CDR3 is TGTGCCAGCAGAGCGACAGATTACACTGAAGCTTTCTTT. Encoded protein: CASRATDYTEAFF.